This TCR beta chain was identified during a study of cytomegalovirus exposure and HLA in healthy donors. Study outcomes and limitations: In a later analysis, about 17,000 TCR beta sequences were associated with HLA alleles at 0.05 false discovery rate. The analysis excluded some indistinguishable V segments, including TRBV6-2 and TRBV6-3. The study flagged about 150 TCR beta chains as cytomegalovirus-associated.

Both 60 Vbeta primers and 13 Jbeta primers went into the PCR. The repertoire was sequenced with immunoSEQ multiplex PCR; TCRdb's copy has only in-frame clones and lacks some. This sample's table has fewer than 50,000 clones. For this clone: Antigen specificity is unknown. The same CDR3 arises from other DNA sequences in this sample as well.

Germline V gene sequence: CDR1 MNHEY, CDR2 SMNVEV (reference sequence). This CDR3 spans 14 amino acids. V shed 5 bases and J shed 4 bases, with 14 bases lying between them. V and J are TRBV27 and TRBJ1-1; TRBD1 might be the D (5 bases). This clonotype originated in a male donor in good health and CMV-seronegative. The specimen sequenced was PBMCs. The CDR3 DNA reads as TGTGCCAGCAGTCTCAGGGCCCTACTCACTGAAGCTTTCTTT. It encodes CASSLRALLTEAFF.